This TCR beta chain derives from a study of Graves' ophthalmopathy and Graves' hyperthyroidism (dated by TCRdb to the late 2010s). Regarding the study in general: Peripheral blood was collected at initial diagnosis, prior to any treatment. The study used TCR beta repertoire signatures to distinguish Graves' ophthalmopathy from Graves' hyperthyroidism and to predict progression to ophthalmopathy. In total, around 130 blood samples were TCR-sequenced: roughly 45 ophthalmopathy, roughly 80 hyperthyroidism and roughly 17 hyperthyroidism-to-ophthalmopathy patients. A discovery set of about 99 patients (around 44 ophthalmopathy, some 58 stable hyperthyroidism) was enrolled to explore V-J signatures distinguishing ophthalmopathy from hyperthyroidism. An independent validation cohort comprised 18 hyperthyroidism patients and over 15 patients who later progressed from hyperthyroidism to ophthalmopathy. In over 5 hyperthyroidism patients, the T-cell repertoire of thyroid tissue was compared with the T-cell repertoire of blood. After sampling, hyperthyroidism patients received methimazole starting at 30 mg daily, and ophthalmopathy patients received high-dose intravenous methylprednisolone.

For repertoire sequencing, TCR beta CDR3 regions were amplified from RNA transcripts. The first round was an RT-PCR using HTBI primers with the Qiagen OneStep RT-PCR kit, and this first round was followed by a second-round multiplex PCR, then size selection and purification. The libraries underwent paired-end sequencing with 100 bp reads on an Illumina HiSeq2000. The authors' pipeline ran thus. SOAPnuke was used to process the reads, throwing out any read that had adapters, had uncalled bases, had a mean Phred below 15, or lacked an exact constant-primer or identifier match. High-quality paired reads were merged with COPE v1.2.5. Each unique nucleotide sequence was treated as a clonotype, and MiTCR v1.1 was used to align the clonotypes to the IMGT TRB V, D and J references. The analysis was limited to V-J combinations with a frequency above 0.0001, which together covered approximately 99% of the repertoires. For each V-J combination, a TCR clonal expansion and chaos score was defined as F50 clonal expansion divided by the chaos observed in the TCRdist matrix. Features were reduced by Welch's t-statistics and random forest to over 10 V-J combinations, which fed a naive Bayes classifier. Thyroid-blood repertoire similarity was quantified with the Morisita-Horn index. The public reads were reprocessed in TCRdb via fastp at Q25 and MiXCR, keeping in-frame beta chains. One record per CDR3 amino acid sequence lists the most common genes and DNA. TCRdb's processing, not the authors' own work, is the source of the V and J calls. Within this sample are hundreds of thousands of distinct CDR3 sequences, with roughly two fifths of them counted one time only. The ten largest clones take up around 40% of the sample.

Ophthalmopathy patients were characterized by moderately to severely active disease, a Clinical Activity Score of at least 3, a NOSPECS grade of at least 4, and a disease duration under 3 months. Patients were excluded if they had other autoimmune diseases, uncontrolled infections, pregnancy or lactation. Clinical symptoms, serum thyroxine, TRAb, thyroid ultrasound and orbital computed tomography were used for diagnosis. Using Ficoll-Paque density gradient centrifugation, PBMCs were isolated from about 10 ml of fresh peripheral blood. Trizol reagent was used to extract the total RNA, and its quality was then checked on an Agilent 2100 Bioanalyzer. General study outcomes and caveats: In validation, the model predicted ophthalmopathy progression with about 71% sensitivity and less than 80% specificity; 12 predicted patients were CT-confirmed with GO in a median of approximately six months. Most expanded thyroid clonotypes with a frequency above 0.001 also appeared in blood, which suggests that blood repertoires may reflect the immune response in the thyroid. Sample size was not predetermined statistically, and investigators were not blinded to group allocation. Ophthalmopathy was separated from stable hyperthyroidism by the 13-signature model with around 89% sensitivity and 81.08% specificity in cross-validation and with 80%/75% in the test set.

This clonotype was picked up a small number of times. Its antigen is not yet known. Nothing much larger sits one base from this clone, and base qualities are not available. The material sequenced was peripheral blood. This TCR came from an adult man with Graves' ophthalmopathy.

The CDR3 region: CASSFSGTGYEQYF. The sequenced DNA is TGTGCCAGCAGCTTCTCCGGGACAGGCTACGAGCAGTACTTC. The receptor chain draws on TRBV7-9 and TRBJ2-7, with 8 bases aligning to TRBD1. The CDR3, from cysteine to phenylalanine, totals 14 residues. Here the CDR3 DNA is all that survives: 42 bases in frame from base 1. Germline trimming amounts to 3 bases on V and 3 bases on J, with 4 as the count of junction bases outside the gene matches. The germline V gene (reference sequence) gives CDR1 as SEHNR and CDR2 as FQNEAQ.